Only a few counts were recorded for the clone carrying this T cell receptor (beta chain). The antigen is undetermined. This entry is derived from a study of T cell repertoires in cytomegalovirus infection. Study conclusions and caveats: Across the ex vivo response, the dominant clonotypes were HLA-C-restricted CMV-specific TCR beta clonotypes.

TCRdb fed the reads into MiXCR, producing one record per CDR3 protein. The table includes fewer than 200,000 distinct CDR3 sequences, about 22% detected once. V was trimmed by 4 bases and J by 0 bases, leaving 13 bases between them. CDR1 is SGHVS, CDR2 FNYEAQ, per germline. CDR3 size: 15 residues. The chain links TRBV7-6 to TRBJ2-7; weak D call: TRBD2 (6 bases). The source was CD8+ T cells from cultured PBMCs, collected from culture after CMV antigen stimulation. This clonotype was obtained from a human donor in good health (CMV status not recorded). Some clones in this sample may be carry-over from other donors' samples. CDR3 residues: CASSSTGTYSYEQYF. The CDR3 region has the DNA TGTGCCAGCAGCTCCACCGGGACTTACTCCTACGAGCAGTACTTC. Drawing the rest from reference TRBV7-6 and TRBJ2-7, the complete variable domain is GAGVSQSPRYKVTKRGQDVALRCDPISGHVSLYWYRQALGQGPEFLTYFNYEAQQDKSGLPNDRFSAERPEGSISTLTIQRTEQRDSAMYRCASSSTGTYSYEQYFGPGTRLTVT.